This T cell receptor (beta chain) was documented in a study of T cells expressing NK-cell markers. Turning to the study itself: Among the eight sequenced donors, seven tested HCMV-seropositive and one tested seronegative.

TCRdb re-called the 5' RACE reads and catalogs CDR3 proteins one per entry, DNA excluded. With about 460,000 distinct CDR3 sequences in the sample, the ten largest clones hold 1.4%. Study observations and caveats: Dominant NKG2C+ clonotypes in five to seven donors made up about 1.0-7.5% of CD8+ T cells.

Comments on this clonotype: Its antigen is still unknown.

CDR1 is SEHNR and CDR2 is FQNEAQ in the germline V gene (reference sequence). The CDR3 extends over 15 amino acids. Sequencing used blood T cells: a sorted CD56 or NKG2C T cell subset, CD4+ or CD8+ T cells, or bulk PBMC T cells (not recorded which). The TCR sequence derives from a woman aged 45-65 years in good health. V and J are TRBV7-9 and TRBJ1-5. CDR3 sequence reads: CASSLGHSSNQPQHF.